Below, 5 T cell receptor beta chains from the same sample are listed, as sequenced in a study of human T cells and chemical hapten exposure. TCRdb processed the RACE reads anew with MiXCR; each CDR3 protein has one entry. The table shows around 380,000 distinct CDR3 sequences, with approximately 5% occurring only once. The time point denotes: patch test 1, 2 weeks after DPC sensitization. As to treatment: therapeutic diphenylcyclopropenone sensitization with weekly scalp DPC. The specimen comprised whole blood, sampled in connection with sensitization to the hapten diphenylcyclopropenone (DPC). The receptors come from a woman in her forties or fifties with alopecia areata. Some clones in this sample may be carry-over from other donors' samples.

This clonotype has ten or more counts. The genes are TRBV4-3 and TRBJ1-5, with D unclear. From germline, CDR1 is LGHNA and CDR2 YSLEER. This CDR3 spans 16 amino acids. V shed 2 bases and J shed 0 bases, with 11 bases lying between them. This chain's CDR3 is CASSQTVGYSNQPQHF. The CDR3 nucleotides read TGCGCCAGCAGCCAAACAGTTGGTTATAGCAATCAGCCCCAGCATTTT.

In its sample, this clonotype was seen many times. The CDR3 region has the DNA TGCAGTGCTAGAGATCCCTCTACTGAAGCTTTCTTT. The encoded protein is CSARDPSTEAFF. The chain uses TRBV20-1 and TRBJ1-1; D uncertain. This CDR3 has 12 residues. Germline values: CDR1 DFQATT, CDR2 SNEGSKA (reference sequence). The V end was cut by 0 bases, the J end by 5 bases, with 7 bases between.

This clonotype was recorded many times. The V and J genes are TRBV29-1 and TRBJ2-7, with TRBD2 identical over 13 bases. After removal of 5 bases from V and 3 bases from J, the junction contained 10 bases not matched to a gene. Germline V gives CDR1 SQVTM, CDR2 ANQGSEA. The CDR3 covers 16 residues. The CDR3 reads CSVTRWTSGSLYEQYF. The DNA for the CDR3 is TGCAGCGTTACCCGATGGACTAGCGGGAGTCTCTACGAGCAGTACTTC.

The V and J genes are TRBV6-2 or TRBV6-3 and TRBJ2-2; the match to TRBD1 covers 11 bases. The V segment lost 8 bases and the J segment 6 bases; nucleotides outside the gene matches: 14. The V gene's germline CDR1 is MNHEY and CDR2 SVGEGT. The CDR3 runs to 17 residues. CDR3 sequence (DNA): TGTGCCAGCTGGGATTTGCTGGACAGGGGGCGGGCCGGGGAGCTGTTTTTT. Translated: CASWDLLDRGRAGELFF.

There are many counts of this clonotype. The chain is built from TRBV6-5 and TRBJ1-2; D remains ambiguous. V lost 5 bases and J 8 bases, leaving 18 bases between the germline ends. This CDR3 contains 14 residues. The germline V gene encodes CDR1 MNHEY and CDR2 SVGAGI. In DNA, the CDR3 is TGTGCCAGCAGTCGCGGAGCGGAGGGCAAGGGCTACACCTTC. Protein product: CASSRGAEGKGYTF.